A selection of T cell receptor beta chains follows, all from one sample in a study of shared clonotypes between healthy human individuals. Here immunoSEQ multiplex PCR was the method, and the copy in TCRdb shows in-frame clones only, minus some. The sample consists of 2 million to 2.5 million clones, around 93% of them appearing once. Sequencing input: naive CD4+ T cells from PBMCs. Source of these receptors: a man younger than 35 in good health. Some clones in this sample may be carry-over from other donors' samples. Each CDR3 is given with its conserved first and last residue. Each record gives: V gene, D gene, clone size, J gene, CDR3 DNA, CDR3 protein. D genes are given only for firm matches. Rows give clone size only sometimes, using once, few, many, or a class for an expanded clone.

>TRBV7-6|NA|once|TRBJ2-7
TGTGCCAGCAGCTTAGATTTTACCGTCTACGAGCAGTACTTC
CASSLDFTVYEQYF
>TRBV28|TRBD2|NA|TRBJ2-7
TGTGCCAGCAGTTTGGCAGCGGGAGCCGAGCAGTACTTC
CASSLAAGAEQYF
>TRBV7-2|NA|NA|TRBJ1-2
TGTGCCAGCAGCTTATGGGAGCAGGGCATCTACACCTTC
CASSLWEQGIYTF
>TRBV7-9|NA|NA|TRBJ1-3
TGTGCCAGCAGCTTATTCCCAGCTGGAAACACCATATATTTT
CASSLFPAGNTIYF
>TRBV7-2|NA|few|TRBJ1-1
TGTGCCAGCAGCTTAGGATGGAACACTGAAGCTTTCTTT
CASSLGWNTEAFF
>TRBV18|NA|NA|TRBJ1-5
TGTGCCAGCTCGGGCAGCTATAGCAATCAGCCCCAGCATTTT
CASSGSYSNQPQHF
>TRBV6-6|NA|NA|TRBJ2-7
TGTGCCAGCAGTATTGACGGTAGCTCGGACTACGAGCAGTACTTC
CASSIDGSSDYEQYF
>TRBV28|NA|NA|TRBJ2-3
TGTGCCAGCAGTTTAGGAGGGAGGACAGATACGCAGTATTTT
CASSLGGRTDTQYF
>TRBV2|NA|NA|TRBJ2-5
TGTGCCAGCAGATGGGAGACCCAAGAGACCCAGTACTTC
CASRWETQETQYF
>TRBV18|TRBD2|NA|TRBJ2-1
TGTGCCAGCTCACCCCCTTTGATAGCGGGAAGGAATGAGCAGTTCTTC
CASSPPLIAGRNEQFF
>TRBV5-4|TRBD1|NA|TRBJ1-2
TGTGCCAGCTCCTACGATCAGGGGGCTCTGCGCGGCTACACCTTC
CASSYDQGALRGYTF
>TRBV5-1|TRBD2|NA|TRBJ2-5
TGCGCCAGCAGCTTGATACCGGGACTAGCGGGAGTTCAAGAGACCCAGTACTTC
CASSLIPGLAGVQETQYF
>TRBV28|NA|NA|TRBJ1-1
TGTGCCAGCAGCCGTCTGTTGGGGGAAGGCACTGAAGCTTTCTTT
CASSRLLGEGTEAFF
>TRBV7-3|NA|NA|TRBJ2-7
TGTGCCAGCAGCTTAGGTCCAGTTCGGGGGCCCTACGAGCAGTACTTC
CASSLGPVRGPYEQYF
>TRBV28|NA|NA|TRBJ2-1
TGTGCCAGCAGTTTCTCCCCGCGAGAGCAGTTCTTC
CASSFSPREQFF
>TRBV28|TRBD1|NA|TRBJ1-2
TGTGCCAGCAGCCCTACAGGGGCTCAAGTATATGGCTACACCTTC
CASSPTGAQVYGYTF
>TRBV10-3|NA|NA|TRBJ2-7
TGTGCCAACAGCAAGGGGCGAGACGTGGGGGAGCAGTACTTC
CANSKGRDVGEQYF
>TRBV5-4|NA|NA|TRBJ2-3
TGTGCCAGCAGCTTAGACCAGGGCACAGATACGCAGTATTTT
CASSLDQGTDTQYF
>TRBV7-6|TRBD1|NA|TRBJ2-5
TGTGCCAGCAGCCTGGACAGGGGGCGGTTGGAGACCCAGTACTTC
CASSLDRGRLETQYF
>TRBV6-5|NA|NA|TRBJ2-7
TGTGCCAGCAGTACCGGGACAATCGGCTCAGGGCAGTACTTC
CASSTGTIGSGQYF
>TRBV19|NA|few|TRBJ1-5
TGTGCCAGTAGTGGTGCGGGAAGCAATCAGCCCCAGCATTTT
CASSGAGSNQPQHF
>TRBV11-3|TRBD2|once|TRBJ2-5
TGTGCCAGCAGCTTAGGCGGGGGGCAACAAGAGACCCAGTACTTC
CASSLGGGQQETQYF
>TRBV9|NA|NA|TRBJ2-6
TGTGCCAGCAGCATCAGGGGTTCTGGGGCCAACGTCCTGACTTTC
CASSIRGSGANVLTF
>TRBV9|TRBD2|NA|TRBJ2-1
TGTGCCAGCAGCGTATATGGGACTAATGTGGGTGGTGAGCAGTTCTTC
CASSVYGTNVGGEQFF